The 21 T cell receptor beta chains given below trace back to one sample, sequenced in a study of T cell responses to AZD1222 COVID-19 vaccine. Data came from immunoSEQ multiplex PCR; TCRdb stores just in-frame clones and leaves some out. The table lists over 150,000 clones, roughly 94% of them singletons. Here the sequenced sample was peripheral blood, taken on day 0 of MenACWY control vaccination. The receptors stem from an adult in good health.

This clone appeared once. In DNA, the CDR3 is TGTGCCAGCAGTTTATGGGACTCCTACGAGCAGTACTTC. Translating it yields CASSLWDSYEQYF. The rearrangement joins TRBV27 to TRBJ2-7; D uncertain. V lost 1 base and J lost 0, with 4 bases in between. Per the germline V gene, CDR1 is MNHEY and CDR2 is SMNVEV (reference sequence). The length of the CDR3 is 13 residues.

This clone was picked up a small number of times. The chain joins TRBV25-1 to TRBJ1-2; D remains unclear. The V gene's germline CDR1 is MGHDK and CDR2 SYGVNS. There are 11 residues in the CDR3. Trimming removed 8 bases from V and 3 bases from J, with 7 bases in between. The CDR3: CASALDYGYTF. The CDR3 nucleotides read TGTGCCAGCGCGTTGGACTATGGCTACACCTTC.

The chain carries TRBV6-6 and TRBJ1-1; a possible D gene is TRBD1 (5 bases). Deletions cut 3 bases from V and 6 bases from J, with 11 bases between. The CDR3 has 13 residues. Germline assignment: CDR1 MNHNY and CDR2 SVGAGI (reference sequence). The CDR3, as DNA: TGTGCCAGCAGTTATCCCTTGGGGGCTGAAGCTTTCTTT. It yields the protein CASSYPLGAEAFF.

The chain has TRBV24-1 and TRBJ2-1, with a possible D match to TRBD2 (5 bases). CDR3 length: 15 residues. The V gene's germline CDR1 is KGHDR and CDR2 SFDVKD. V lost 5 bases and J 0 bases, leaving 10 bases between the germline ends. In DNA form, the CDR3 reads TGTGCCACCAGTGGAAGCGGACGCTCCTACAATGAGCAGTTCTTC. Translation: CATSGSGRSYNEQFF.

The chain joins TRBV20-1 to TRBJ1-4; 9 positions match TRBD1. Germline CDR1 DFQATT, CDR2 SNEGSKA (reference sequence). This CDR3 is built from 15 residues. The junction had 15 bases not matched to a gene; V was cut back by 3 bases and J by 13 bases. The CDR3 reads CSASAPGQGPGGLFF. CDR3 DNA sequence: TGCAGTGCTAGTGCGCCGGGACAGGGCCCCGGGGGACTGTTTTTT.

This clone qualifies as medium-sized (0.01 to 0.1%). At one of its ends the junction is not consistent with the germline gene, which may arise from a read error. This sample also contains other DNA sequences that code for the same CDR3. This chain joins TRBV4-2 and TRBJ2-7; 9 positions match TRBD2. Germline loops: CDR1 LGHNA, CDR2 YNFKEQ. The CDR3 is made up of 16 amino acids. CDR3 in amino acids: CASSQGTGTSSHEQYF. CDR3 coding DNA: TGTGCCAGCAGCCAGGGAACCGGGACTAGCTCCCACGAGCAGTACTTC.

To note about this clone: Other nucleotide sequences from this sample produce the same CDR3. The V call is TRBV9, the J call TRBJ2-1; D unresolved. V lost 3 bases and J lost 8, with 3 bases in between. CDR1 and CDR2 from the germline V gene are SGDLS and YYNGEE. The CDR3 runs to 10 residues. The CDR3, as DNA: TGTGCCAGCAGCGGTGATGAGCAGTTCTTC. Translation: CASSGDEQFF. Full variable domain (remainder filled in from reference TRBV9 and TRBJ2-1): DSGVTQTPKHLITATGQRVTLRCSPRSGDLSVYWYQQSLDQGLQFLIQYYNGEERAKGNILERFSAQQFPDLHSELNLSSLELGDSALYFCASSGDEQFFGPGTRLTVL.

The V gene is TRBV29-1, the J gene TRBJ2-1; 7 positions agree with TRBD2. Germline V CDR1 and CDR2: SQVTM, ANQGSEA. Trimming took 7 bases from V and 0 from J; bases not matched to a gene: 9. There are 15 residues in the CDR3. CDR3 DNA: TGCAGCGCTGAGGGAGGCGGGAGCTCCTACAATGAGCAGTTCTTC. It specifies CSAEGGGSSYNEQFF.

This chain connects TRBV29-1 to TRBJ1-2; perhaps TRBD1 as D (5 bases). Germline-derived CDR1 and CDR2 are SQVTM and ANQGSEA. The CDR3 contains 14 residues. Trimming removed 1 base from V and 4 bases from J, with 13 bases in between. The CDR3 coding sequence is TGCAGCGTTGAAGCCCCGGGGCGGACCTATGGCTACACCTTC. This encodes CSVEAPGRTYGYTF.

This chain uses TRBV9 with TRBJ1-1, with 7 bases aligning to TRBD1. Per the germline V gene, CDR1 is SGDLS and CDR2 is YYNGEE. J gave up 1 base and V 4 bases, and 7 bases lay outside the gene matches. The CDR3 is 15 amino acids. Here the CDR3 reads CASSPGTVRNTEAFF. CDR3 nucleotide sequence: TGTGCCAGCAGCCCGGGGACAGTTCGGAACACTGAAGCTTTCTTT.

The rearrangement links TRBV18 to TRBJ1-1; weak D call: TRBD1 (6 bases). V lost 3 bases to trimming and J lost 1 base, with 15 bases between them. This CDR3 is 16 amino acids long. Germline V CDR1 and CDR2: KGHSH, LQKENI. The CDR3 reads CASSPSGGLPNTEAFF. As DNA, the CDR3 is TGTGCCAGCTCACCTTCGGGGGGGCTCCCGAACACTGAAGCTTTCTTT.

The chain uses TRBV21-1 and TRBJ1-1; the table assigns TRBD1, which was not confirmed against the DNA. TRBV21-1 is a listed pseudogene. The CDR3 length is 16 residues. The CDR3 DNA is TGTGCCAGCAGCGGGTTAGGGACAGTGATGAACACTGAAGCTTTCTTT. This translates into CASSGLGTVMNTEAFF.

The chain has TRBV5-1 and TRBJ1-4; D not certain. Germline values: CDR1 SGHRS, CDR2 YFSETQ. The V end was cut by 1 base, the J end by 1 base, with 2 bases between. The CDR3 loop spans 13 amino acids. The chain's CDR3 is CASSLQTNEKLFF. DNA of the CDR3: TGCGCCAGCAGCTTGCAAACTAATGAAAAACTGTTTTTT. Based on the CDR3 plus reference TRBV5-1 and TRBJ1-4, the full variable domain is KAGVTQTPRYLIKTRGQQVTLSCSPISGHRSVSWYQQTPGQGLQFLFEYFSETQRNKGNFPGRFSGRQFSNSRSEMNVSTLELGDSALYLCASSLQTNEKLFFGSGTQLSVL.

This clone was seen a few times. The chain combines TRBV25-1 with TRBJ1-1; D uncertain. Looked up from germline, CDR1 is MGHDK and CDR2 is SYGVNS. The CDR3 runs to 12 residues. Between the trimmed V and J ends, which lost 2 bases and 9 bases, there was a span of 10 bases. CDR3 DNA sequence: TGTGCCAGCAGTGAAGGGAAATACCAAGCTTTCTTT. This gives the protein CASSEGKYQAFF. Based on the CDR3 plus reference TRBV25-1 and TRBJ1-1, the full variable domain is EADIYQTPRYLVIGTGKKITLECSQTMGHDKMYWYQQDPGMELHLIHYSYGVNSTEKGDLSSESTVSRIRTEHFPLTLESARPSHTSQYLCASSEGKYQAFFGQGTRLTVV.

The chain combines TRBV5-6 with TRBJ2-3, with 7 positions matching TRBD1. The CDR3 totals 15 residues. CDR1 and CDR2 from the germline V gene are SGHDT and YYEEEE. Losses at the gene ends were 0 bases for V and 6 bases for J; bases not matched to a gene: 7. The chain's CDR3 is CASSLGQGDRDTQYF. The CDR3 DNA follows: TGTGCCAGCAGCTTGGGGCAGGGGGACCGGGATACGCAGTATTTT.

The CDR3 DNA follows: TGTGCCAGCAGTTTGGGCTCTCCTAATGAAAAACTGTTTTTT. This encodes CASSLGSPNEKLFF. This sequence joins TRBV28 and TRBJ1-4; no definite D call. Trimming took 3 bases from V and 3 from J, leaving 8 bases between them. Germline V lookup: CDR1 MDHEN, CDR2 SYDVKM. The CDR3 has 14 amino acids.

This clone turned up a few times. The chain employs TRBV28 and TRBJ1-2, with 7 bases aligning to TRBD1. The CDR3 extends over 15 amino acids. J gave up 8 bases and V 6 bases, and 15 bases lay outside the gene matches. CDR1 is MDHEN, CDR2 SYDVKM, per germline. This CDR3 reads CASSRPTSTGWGYTF. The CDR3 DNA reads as TGTGCCAGCAGCCGACCGACATCGACAGGGTGGGGCTACACCTTC.

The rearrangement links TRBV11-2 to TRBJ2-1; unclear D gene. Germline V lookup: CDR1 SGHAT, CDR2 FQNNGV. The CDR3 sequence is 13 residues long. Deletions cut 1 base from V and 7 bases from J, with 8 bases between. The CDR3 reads CASSLASLNEQFF. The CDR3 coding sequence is TGTGCCAGCAGCTTAGCATCCTTAAATGAGCAGTTCTTC.

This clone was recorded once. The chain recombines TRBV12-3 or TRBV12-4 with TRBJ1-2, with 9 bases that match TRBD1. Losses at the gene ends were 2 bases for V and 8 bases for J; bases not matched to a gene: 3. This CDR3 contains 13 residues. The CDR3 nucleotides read TGTGCCAGCAGTTTATGGGGACAGGGAGGCTACACCTTC. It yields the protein CASSLWGQGGYTF.

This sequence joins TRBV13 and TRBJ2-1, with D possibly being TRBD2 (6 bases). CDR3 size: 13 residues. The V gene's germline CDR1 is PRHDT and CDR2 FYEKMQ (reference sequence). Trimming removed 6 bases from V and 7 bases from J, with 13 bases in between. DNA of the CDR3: TGTGCCAGCAGTCTGAGACTAGTAAATGAGCAGTTCTTC. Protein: CASSLRLVNEQFF.

CDR3 sequence reads: CASSSGLGIENIQYF. DNA of the CDR3: TGCGCCAGCAGCTCGGGACTAGGGATCGAAAACATTCAGTACTTC. The V gene is TRBV5-1, the J gene TRBJ2-4, with 8 bases identical to TRBD2. Trimming cost V 3 bases and J 5 bases; bases outside gene matches: 7. This CDR3 is 15 amino acids long. Germline V gene data show CDR1 as SGHRS and CDR2 as YFSETQ.